This T cell receptor (beta chain) was captured in a study of T cell repertoires in cytomegalovirus infection. TCRdb processed the reads anew with MiXCR; each CDR3 protein has one entry. Of about 530,000 distinct CDR3 sequences in the sample, more than 20% were seen once. This clonotype has more than one count but fewer than ten. The CDR3 is 15 residues long. CDR1 is SGHRS and CDR2 is YFSETQ in the germline V gene. J lost 5 bases, V lost 0 bases, and 6 bases had no gene match. This chain uses TRBV5-1 with TRBJ2-3, with 7 bases fitting TRBD2. This receptor was identified in a human donor in good health (CMV status not recorded). Some clones in this sample may be carry-over from other donors' samples. The source material was PBMCs. For the CDR3, the DNA is TGCGCCAGCAGCTTGGATGCGGGAGAAGAAGATACGCAGTATTTT. This gives the protein CASSLDAGEEDTQYF. Looking up the rest from reference TRBV5-1 and TRBJ2-3 gives the full variable domain: KAGVTQTPRYLIKTRGQQVTLSCSPISGHRSVSWYQQTPGQGLQFLFEYFSETQRNKGNFPGRFSGRQFSNSRSEMNVSTLELGDSALYLCASSLDAGEEDTQYFGPGTRLTVL.